A single sample gave rise to the 29 T cell receptor beta chains below, sequenced in a study of T cell responses to AZD1222 COVID-19 vaccine. Using immunoSEQ multiplex PCR, the repertoire was profiled, and TCRdb retains in-frame clones only, with some absent. This sample has 70,000 to 90,000 clones, with 78% found just once. The sample in question was peripheral blood, obtained on day 0 of AZD1222 vaccination. The receptors shown here come from an adult in good health.

The chain employs TRBV11-2 and TRBJ2-1, with D unclear. Trimming pared 3 bases from V and 0 bases from J, leaving 9 bases between. The CDR3 covers 15 residues. Germline CDR1 reads SGHAT; CDR2 reads FQNNGV. The CDR3 loop reads CASSFGASSYNEQFF. CDR3 DNA sequence: TGTGCCAGCAGCTTTGGCGCGAGCTCCTACAATGAGCAGTTCTTC.

The rearrangement uses TRBV30 and TRBJ1-1, with D tentatively TRBD1 (5 bases). In germline, CDR1 is GTSNPN, CDR2 SVGIG (reference sequence). Trimming cost V 0 bases and J 7 bases, with 9 bases left between them. The CDR3 has 12 amino acids. The CDR3 DNA sequence: TGTGCCTGGAGTGTTTCAGGGTATGAAGCTTTCTTT. It specifies CAWSVSGYEAFF.

V gene TRBV30 combines with J gene TRBJ2-7, with D perhaps TRBD2 (5 bases). Germline CDR1 and CDR2: GTSNPN and SVGIG (reference sequence). CDR3 length equals 12 residues. Trimming took 0 bases from V and 3 from J, leaving 6 bases between them. The CDR3 coding sequence is TGTGCCTGGAGTGTACGGGGCTACGAGCAGTACTTC. Protein sequence: CAWSVRGYEQYF.

This clone was seen just once. The chain joins TRBV6-2 or TRBV6-3 to TRBJ2-1; 9 bases agree with TRBD2. This CDR3 has 20 residues. The V segment lost 0 bases and the J segment 0 bases; nucleotides outside the gene matches: 12. Germline V gives CDR1 MNHEY, CDR2 SVGEGT. As DNA, the CDR3 is TGTGCCAGCAGTTACTCGACCCACCCTAATAGCGGGAGCTCCTACAATGAGCAGTTCTTC. Translation: CASSYSTHPNSGSSYNEQFF.

V usage is TRBV7-9 and J usage is TRBJ2-7, with TRBD2 matching 7 bases. The CDR3 loop spans 12 amino acids. The V gene's germline CDR1 is SEHNR and CDR2 FQNEAQ (reference sequence). Trimming removed 2 bases from V and 9 bases from J; junction bases left unmatched: 4. CDR3 in amino acids: CASSLREVAQYF. In DNA form, the CDR3 reads TGTGCCAGCAGCTTACGGGAGGTGGCGCAGTACTTC.

Written as DNA, the CDR3 is TGCGCCAGCAGCCAAGATAAAATGCAGGACAGGGGGAACATTCAGTACTTC. This encodes CASSQDKMQDRGNIQYF. The rearrangement links TRBV4-1 to TRBJ2-4; 10 nucleotides align to TRBD1. Germline CDR1 and CDR2: MGHRA and YSYEKL. The CDR3 has 17 residues. Losses at the gene ends were 0 bases for V and 7 bases for J; bases not matched to a gene: 9.

V usage is TRBV15 and J usage is TRBJ1-3; a weak D match, TRBD1 (5 bases). Germline CDR1 and CDR2: LNHNV and YYDKDF (reference sequence). V was pared by 1 base and J by 0 bases, with 10 bases between. The CDR3 covers 16 residues. CDR3 DNA sequence: TGTGCCACCAGCAGAGGGGGCCTAACCTCTGGAAACACCATATATTTT. Protein product: CATSRGGLTSGNTIYF. Full variable domain (rest looked up from reference TRBV15 and TRBJ1-3): DAMVIQNPRYQVTQFGKPVTLSCSQTLNHNVMYWYQQKSSQAPKLLFHYYDKDFNNEADTPDNFQSRRPNTSFCFLDIRSPGLGDTAMYLCATSRGGLTSGNTIYFGEGSWLTVV.

The chain is built from TRBV18 and TRBJ2-3; possibly TRBD1 or TRBD2 for D (5 bases each). From germline, CDR1 is KGHSH and CDR2 LQKENI. The V end lost 3 bases, the J end lost 0 bases, and 13 bases lay between the germline ends. This CDR3 comprises 16 residues. CDR3 in amino acids: CASSPIGTTSTDTQYF. The CDR3 DNA sequence: TGTGCCAGCTCACCCATTGGGACGACTAGCACAGATACGCAGTATTTT.

This clone has a single count. V is TRBV5-1 and J is TRBJ2-3, with D maybe TRBD1 (5 bases). The CDR3 covers 13 residues. The V and J ends lost 7 bases and 0 bases respectively, with 9 bases between them. CDR1 and CDR2 (germline): SGHRS, YFSETQ. CDR3 protein: CASQTASTDTQYF. The CDR3 nucleotides are TGCGCCAGCCAGACAGCTAGCACAGATACGCAGTATTTT.

V usage is TRBV19 and J usage is TRBJ2-7, with 7 bases lining up with TRBD2. The CDR3 loop spans 13 amino acids. With V trimmed by 4 bases and J by 3 bases, 3 bases remained unmatched. Germline lookup yields CDR1 LNHDA and CDR2 SQIVND (reference sequence). The CDR3, as DNA: TGTGCCAGTAGTAGGGCGGGAGTCTACGAGCAGTACTTC. This translates into CASSRAGVYEQYF.

The rearrangement joins TRBV24-1 to TRBJ2-1; D is ambiguous. This CDR3 is built from 12 residues. V was trimmed by 1 base and J by 6 bases, leaving 3 bases between them. In germline, CDR1 is KGHDR, CDR2 SFDVKD. The CDR3 reads CATSDFFNEQFF. The CDR3 region has the DNA TGTGCCACCAGTGATTTTTTCAATGAGCAGTTCTTC.

This clone was seen just once. The gene calls are TRBV11-2 and TRBJ1-2; a possible D gene is TRBD1 (6 bases). CDR1 and CDR2 from the germline V gene are SGHAT and FQNNGV. Trimming removed 5 bases at V and 7 bases at J, with 8 bases between. This CDR3 spans 11 amino acids. DNA of the CDR3: TGTGCCAGCAGCCTCAGGGGTGGCTACACCTTC. It codes for CASSLRGGYTF.

The chain couples TRBV7-9 to TRBJ2-3; possible D gene TRBD2, 6 bases. The V and J ends lost 4 bases and 6 bases respectively, with 14 bases between them. The CDR3 is 14 amino acids. The germline CDR1 and CDR2 sequences are SEHNR and FQNEAQ (reference sequence). The CDR3 nucleotides read TGTGCCAGCAGCTCCGACCGGAGCGGGGATACGCAGTATTTT. It encodes CASSSDRSGDTQYF.

This rearrangement joins TRBV7-9 to TRBJ1-4, with TRBD1 identical over 9 bases. The V gene's germline CDR1 is SEHNR and CDR2 FQNEAQ (reference sequence). V was pared by 3 bases and J by 5 bases, with 4 bases of the junction left unmatched. CDR3 size: 15 residues. The CDR3 bases are TGTGCCAGCAGCTTTACCGACAGGGGGAATGAAAAACTGTTTTTT. It encodes CASSFTDRGNEKLFF.

This clone turned up a few times. The chain carries TRBV5-8 and TRBJ2-7; 8 nucleotides match TRBD2. CDR1 and CDR2 from the germline V gene are SGHTS and YDEGEE. There are 14 residues in the CDR3. With V trimmed by 6 bases and J by 2 bases, 7 bases remained unmatched. CDR3 residues: CASTPGLGPYEQYF. For the CDR3, the DNA is TGTGCCAGCACTCCGGGACTAGGTCCCTACGAGCAGTACTTC.

The chain carries TRBV28 and TRBJ1-1, with D possibly matching TRBD1 (5 bases). V gave up 3 bases and J gave up 5 bases, with 16 bases separating them. The CDR3 has 15 amino acids. Germline V CDR1 and CDR2: MDHEN, SYDVKM. The CDR3 is CASSLGQGFRTEAFF. Here the CDR3 DNA reads TGTGCCAGCAGTTTGGGGCAGGGATTTCGGACTGAAGCTTTCTTT.

The chain uses TRBV4-1 and TRBJ1-1; D uncertain. CDR3 length: 14 residues. Germline CDR1 and CDR2: MGHRA and YSYEKL. V dropped 4 bases and J dropped 1 base, with 10 bases sitting between them. DNA for the CDR3: TGCGCCAGCAGCCTTATGTGGGCGAACACTGAAGCTTTCTTT. This encodes CASSLMWANTEAFF.

The chain is built from TRBV29-1 and TRBJ1-1; no definite D call. The germline V gene encodes CDR1 SQVTM and CDR2 ANQGSEA. This CDR3 contains 11 residues. For the CDR3, the DNA is TGCAGTGCGCGTAGGGATCTTTTGGCTTTCTTT. Protein product: CSARRDLLAFF.

The chain combines TRBV7-9 with TRBJ2-3, with D possibly called TRBD1 or TRBD2 (5 bases each). With 3 bases removed from V and 8 bases from J, the gap between germline ends came to 15 bases. The CDR3 is 14 amino acids. Germline V gene data show CDR1 as SEHNR and CDR2 as FQNEAQ (reference sequence). DNA of the CDR3: TGTGCCAGCAGCTTGGTCACGGGGCAGAGTACGCAGTATTTT. It specifies CASSLVTGQSTQYF.

This chain uses TRBV6-6 with TRBJ1-5, with a possible D match to TRBD1 (5 bases). The CDR3 has 15 residues. Germline CDR1 MNHNY, CDR2 SVGAGI (reference sequence). The V end lost 2 bases, the J end lost 0 bases, and 8 bases lay between the germline ends. CDR3: CASSYTTVSNQPQHF. The CDR3 nucleotides are TGTGCCAGCAGTTACACGACAGTTAGCAATCAGCCCCAGCATTTT.

The chain combines TRBV3-1 (or the pseudogene TRBV3-2) with TRBJ2-1, with 8 nucleotides matching TRBD2. Germline lookup yields CDR1 LGHDT and CDR2 YNNKEL (reference sequence). With 4 bases clipped from V and 0 bases from J, the junction kept 5 bases outside the gene matches. This CDR3 is 16 amino acids long. This CDR3 reads CASSRQSGSSYNEQFF. CDR3 nucleotides: TGTGCCAGCAGCCGCCAGAGCGGGAGCTCCTACAATGAGCAGTTCTTC.

The V gene is TRBV27, the J gene TRBJ2-7; D might be TRBD1 or TRBD2, each matching 6 bases. CDR1 is MNHEY, CDR2 SMNVEV, per germline (reference sequence). V was cut by 9 bases and J by 7 bases, with 16 bases left in between. The CDR3 loop spans 12 amino acids. The CDR3 nucleotides read TGTGCCAGAGGGGGGAAGGAATGGGAGCAGTACTTC. It translates to CARGGKEWEQYF.

The V call is TRBV21-1, the J call TRBJ2-7; TRBD1 is the table's D call and was not checked against the DNA. TRBV21-1 is marked as a pseudogene. The CDR3 is 15 residues long. The CDR3 spells CASSPLGTGYYEQYF. The CDR3, as DNA: TGTGCCAGCAGCCCGCTCGGGACAGGGTACTACGAGCAGTACTTC.

This chain links TRBV19 with TRBJ1-5; a weak D match, TRBD1 (5 bases). The V end was cut by 4 bases, the J end by 4 bases, with 11 bases between. The CDR3 has 14 residues. The V gene's germline CDR1 is LNHDA and CDR2 SQIVND (reference sequence). CDR3 DNA sequence: TGTGCCAGTAGTAGCGACAGCGGGAATCAGCCCCAGCATTTT. Translating gives CASSSDSGNQPQHF.

A word on this clone: In the same sample, other DNA sequences code for this CDR3. This chain joins TRBV30 and TRBJ2-5, with no clear D. The CDR3 loop spans 12 amino acids. Between the trimmed V and J ends, which lost 0 bases and 1 base, there was a span of 3 bases. CDR1 and CDR2 from the germline V gene are GTSNPN and SVGIG (reference sequence). DNA of the CDR3: TGTGCCTGGAGTGTTACCCAAGAGACCCAGTACTTC. As protein: CAWSVTQETQYF. Filled out from reference TRBV30 and TRBJ2-5, the complete variable domain reads SQTIHQWPATLVQPVGSPLSLECTVEGTSNPNLYWYRQAAGRGLQLLFYSVGIGQISSEVPQNLSASRPQDRQFILSSKKLLLSDSGFYLCAWSVTQETQYFGPGTRLLVL.

The chain couples TRBV19 to TRBJ1-1, with TRBD1 identical over 8 bases. The CDR3 has 17 amino acids. Germline trimming cut 7 bases from V and 8 bases from J; bases unmatched to any gene: 21. In germline, CDR1 is LNHDA, CDR2 SQIVND (reference sequence). The CDR3 coding sequence is TGTGCCAGTACCCTCCGTAGGACAGGGAGTTACTTAGGCGAAGCTTTCTTT. This gives the protein CASTLRRTGSYLGEAFF.

The chain carries TRBV12-5 and TRBJ1-1, with D unclear. Trimming took 2 bases from V and 4 from J, leaving 2 bases between them. Germline loops: CDR1 LGHNT, CDR2 FRNRAP. This CDR3 has 11 residues. The CDR3 is CASGLSTEAFF. The CDR3 region has the DNA TGTGCTAGTGGTTTGAGCACTGAAGCTTTCTTT.

This clone was seen only a few times. The chain combines TRBV7-2 with TRBJ1-5; weak D call: TRBD1 (6 bases). The CDR3 length is 15 residues. V was pared by 0 bases and J by 5 bases, with 11 bases between. Germline V gene lookup returns CDR1 SGHTA and CDR2 FQGNSA. The CDR3 is CASSLAPGVDQPQHF. The CDR3 DNA follows: TGTGCCAGCAGCTTAGCGCCAGGGGTTGATCAGCCCCAGCATTTT.

V gene TRBV18 combines with J gene TRBJ2-2; TRBD1 is a possible D gene (5 bases). The length of the CDR3 is 12 residues. V lost 5 bases, J lost 6 bases, and 7 bases lay in between. The germline CDR1 and CDR2 sequences are KGHSH and LQKENI. The CDR3 protein is CASSIGAGELFF. DNA of the CDR3: TGTGCCAGCTCAATAGGGGCCGGGGAGCTGTTTTTT.